These 26 T cell receptor beta chains originate from one sample sequenced in a study of tumor and adjacent non-tumor tissue in lung cancer. The template was RNA from unsorted bulk tissue. Distant lung tissue was collected more than 3 cm away from the tumor edge. TCRbeta libraries were built with three rounds of nested PCR, modified from ARM-PCR. MiXCR, applied by TCRdb to the multiplex PCR reads, yields one record per CDR3 protein. The sample records tens of thousands of distinct CDR3 sequences, roughly 60% being singletons. The sequenced material came from distant non-tumor lung tissue. These receptors came from a woman aged 70-85 years with non-small cell lung cancer.

A note on this clonotype: Its ends do not fully match the called genes, so a read error is possible. The V gene is TRBV6-1, the J gene TRBJ2-1; TRBD1 agrees at 7 bases. Germline CDR1 MNHNS, CDR2 SASEGT. The CDR3 extends over 14 amino acids. The CDR3 bases are TGTACCAGCAGCCCGAGACAGGGACCGGATGAGCAGTTCTTC. Protein product: CTSSPRQGPDEQFF.

The table lists this clonotype with a count of one. A junction boundary mismatches the germline segment, possibly from a read error. The chain combines TRBV4-1 with TRBJ2-5; weak D call: TRBD1 (5 bases). Germline V lookup: CDR1 MGHRA, CDR2 YSYEKL. The CDR3 runs 14 residues. The CDR3 DNA is TGCGCTAGCAGCCCCCAACAGGTTCAAGAGACCCAGTGCTTC. This gives the protein CASSPQQVQETQCF.

This clonotype has more than one count but fewer than ten. A much more abundant neighbour one base away suggests this may be a read error. V gene TRBV30 combines with J gene TRBJ2-6; D is uncertain. Looked up from germline, CDR1 is GTSNPN and CDR2 is SVGIG (reference sequence). Trimming took 2 bases from V and 1 from J, leaving 6 bases between them. The CDR3 has 14 residues. CDR3 region: CAWSIQSGANVLTF. CDR3 in DNA: TGTGCCTGGAGTATACAGTCTGGGGCCAACGTCCTGACTTTC.

This chain joins TRBV11-1 and TRBJ1-2; maybe TRBD1 (5 bases). V was pared by 6 bases and J by 11 bases, with 22 bases between. The CDR3 loop spans 14 amino acids. The germline V gene has CDR1 SGHAT and CDR2 FQDESV (reference sequence). The CDR3 region has the DNA TGTGCCAGCAGTCATTCGGGACTTGGCTATTGGTACACCTTC. As protein: CASSHSGLGYWYTF.

There are a few counts of this clonotype. At one boundary the junction diverges from the germline segment, which might be a read error. The chain links TRBV5-6 to TRBJ2-6; D call uncertain. The CDR3 runs 16 residues. Germline V lookup: CDR1 SGHDT, CDR2 YYEEEE. In nucleotides, the CDR3 is TGTGCCGGCAGTCAGACTTCAGAGACTGGGGCCAACGTCCTGACTTTC. Its protein product is CAGSQTSETGANVLTF.

Worth noting for this clonotype: This CDR3 is missing its conserved last phenylalanine or tryptophan, likely due to a read error. The rearrangement uses TRBV12-5 and TRBJ2-5; TRBD1 matches at 10 bases. Germline V CDR1 and CDR2: LGHNT, FRNRAP. This CDR3 spans 15 amino acids. DNA of the CDR3: TGTGCTAGTGGTTCAGGGACAGGGGTGTTAGAGACTCAGTACTCC. This codes for CASGSGTGVLETQYS.

The chain carries TRBV4-1 and TRBJ2-7; 11 bases fit TRBD2. Per germline, CDR1 MGHRA and CDR2 YSYEKL. The CDR3 totals 15 residues. J lost 5 bases, V lost 4 bases, and 7 bases had no gene match. CDR3 DNA sequence: TGCGCCAGCAGCCCTAATCTAGCGGGAGGACACGAGCAGTACTTC. It specifies CASSPNLAGGHEQYF.

As to this clonotype: A single base separates this from a much larger clone, so it may be a read error. The conserved phenylalanine or tryptophan normally closing the CDR3 is absent here, so this likely arose from a read error. The chain couples TRBV6-1 to TRBJ2-3, with D possibly being TRBD2 (6 bases). V dropped 2 bases and J dropped 6 bases, with 9 bases sitting between them. Germline lookup yields CDR1 MNHNS and CDR2 SASEGT. This CDR3 has 13 residues. The CDR3 bases are TGTGCCAGCAGTGAAACTGGGAGGGATACGCAGTATCTT. Protein: CASSETGRDTQYL.

Regarding this clonotype: At one end, the junction sequence differs from germline, possibly due to a read error. This chain links TRBV11-3 with TRBJ2-2; 8 bases align to TRBD2. The CDR3 totals 14 residues. Looked up from germline, CDR1 is SGHNT and CDR2 is YENEEA. CDR3 DNA sequence: TGTGCCAGCGGCTTTAGCGGGACCACCAGGGAGCTGTTCTTT. It yields the protein CASGFSGTTRELFF.

With respect to this clonotype: A read error may produce the germline difference seen at one junction end. The chain has TRBV10-1 and TRBJ2-1, with 8 bases matching TRBD1. This CDR3 spans 17 amino acids. The V gene's germline CDR1 is WNHNN and CDR2 SYGVQD (reference sequence). For the CDR3, the DNA is TGCACCAGCAGTGAGTTCCCTGGACAGGGTCGATACAATGAGCAGTTCTTC. Its protein product is CTSSEFPGQGRYNEQFF.

The gene calls are TRBV6-1 and TRBJ2-1; perhaps D is TRBD1 or TRBD2 (5 bases each). The CDR3 spans 16 residues. The V end was cut by 6 bases, the J end by 1 base, with 16 bases between. CDR1 and CDR2 (germline): MNHNS, SASEGT. CDR3: CASRGLKGRSYNEQFF. The DNA for the CDR3 is TGTGCCAGCAGGGGTCTCAAGGGGAGATCCTACAATGAGCAGTTCTTC.

In this sample, this clonotype turned up a few times. This CDR3 fails to terminate in the conserved phenylalanine or tryptophan, so it likely reflects a read error. CDR3 residues: CASSSNRGPNYEQYL. The CDR3 DNA follows: TGTGCCAGCAGCTCGAACAGGGGGCCTAACTACGAGCAGTACCTC. This chain links TRBV12-3 or TRBV12-4 with TRBJ2-7, with 9 bases matching TRBD1. The V gene end was trimmed by 6 bases and the J gene end by 3 bases; junction bases not matched to a gene: 9. The CDR3 has 15 amino acids.

Concerning this clonotype: At one boundary the junction diverges from the germline segment, which might be a read error. The V call is TRBV6-1, the J call TRBJ2-3; TRBD1 aligns across 10 bases. Looked up from germline, CDR1 is MNHNS and CDR2 is SASEGT. The CDR3 spans 15 residues. The CDR3 DNA follows: TGTACCAGCAGCCCCGCGACAGGGGGCCCGGATACACAGTATTTT. Its protein is CTSSPATGGPDTQYF.

Many counts were recorded for this clonotype. The chain links TRBV6-1 to TRBJ2-1; D unclear. The germline gives CDR1 MNHNS, CDR2 SASEGT. The V end lost 7 bases, the J end lost 4 bases, and 11 bases lay between the germline ends. CDR3 size: 13 residues. The chain's CDR3 is CASTSLGYNEQFF. In DNA form, the CDR3 reads TGTGCCAGCACCTCCCTAGGGTACAATGAGCAGTTCTTC.

This clonotype occurred many times. The chain has TRBV7-3 and TRBJ2-5; 7 bases match TRBD1. The CDR3 is 15 residues long. Trimming cost V 1 base and J 4 bases; bases outside gene matches: 6. Germline V CDR1 and CDR2: SGHTA, FQGTGA. The CDR3 is CASSLNRGNGETQYF. The DNA for the CDR3 is TGTGCCAGCAGCTTAAACAGGGGTAACGGAGAGACCCAGTACTTC.

For this clonotype: One end of the junction varies from germline; a read error may be responsible. The V gene is TRBV5-6, the J gene TRBJ2-1; D might be TRBD2 (6 bases). The CDR3 spans 15 residues. Germline V CDR1 and CDR2: SGHDT, YYEEEE. This chain's CDR3 is CASGLGPQEKDEQLF. The CDR3 region has the DNA TGTGCTAGCGGCTTGGGACCCCAGGAAAAGGATGAGCAGTTATTC.

Concerning this clonotype itself: One end of the junction fails to match germline, which may point to a read error. The J gene is TRBJ1-4, the V gene TRBV5-4; no reliable D call. CDR1 is SGHNT and CDR2 is YYREEE in the germline V gene (reference sequence). The CDR3 totals 15 residues. Written as DNA, the CDR3 is TGTGCCAGCAGCATTAACCGGGGAATTGATGAAAAACTGTCTTTT. Translation: CASSINRGIDEKLSF.

This clonotype came up once. V usage is TRBV7-8 and J usage is TRBJ2-5; no clear D. Germline values: CDR1 SGHVS, CDR2 FQNEAQ. The length of the CDR3 is 14 residues. The germline V and J ends were trimmed by 4 bases and 3 bases, with 12 bases remaining between them. The CDR3 reads CASSSTRFKETQYF. For the CDR3, the DNA is TGTGCCAGCAGCTCTACCAGATTCAAAGAGACCCAGTACTTC.

The V gene is TRBV12-3 or TRBV12-4, the J gene TRBJ1-2; perhaps TRBD1 as D (5 bases). Trimming cost V 10 bases and J 7 bases, with 16 bases left between them. CDR3 size: 12 residues. CDR3 bases: TGTGCCATCTCCCCTGTCGGGGGTGGCTACACCTTC. It specifies CAISPVGGGYTF.

The chain is built from TRBV11-3 and TRBJ2-2; D ambiguous. With 5 bases removed from V and 4 bases from J, the gap between germline ends came to 20 bases. The CDR3 is made up of 17 amino acids. Germline CDR1 is SGHNT and CDR2 is YENEEA. In DNA form, the CDR3 reads TGTGCCAGCAGCCTCCATCGATCGACATCGATCACCGGGGAGCTGTTTTTT. It specifies CASSLHRSTSITGELFF.

Of note for this clonotype: With a much larger clone just one base away, this may be a read error. V gene TRBV30 combines with J gene TRBJ2-3, with D possibly TRBD2 on 6 matching bases. Germline V gives CDR1 GTSNPN, CDR2 SVGIG (reference sequence). The germline V and J ends were trimmed by 3 bases and 7 bases, with 11 bases remaining between them. The CDR3 is 12 residues long. CDR3 sequence reads: CAWRTDYHTQYF. The CDR3 DNA reads as TGTGCCTGGAGGACGGACTATCATACGCAGTATTTT. The full variable domain, with the rest looked up from reference TRBV30 and TRBJ2-3, is SQTIHQWPATLVQPVGSPLSLECTVEGTSNPNLYWYRQAAGRGLQLLFYSVGIGQISSEVPQNLSASRPQDRQFILSSKKLLLSDSGFYLCAWRTDYHTQYFGPGTRLTVL.

In its sample, this clonotype ranks as medium-sized. The chain uses TRBV4-1 and TRBJ2-7; 10 positions agree with TRBD2. The CDR3 spans 16 residues. Trimming removed 3 bases from V and 1 base from J; junction bases left unmatched: 6. CDR1 is MGHRA and CDR2 is YSYEKL in the germline V gene. CDR3 region: CASSHMWTSGSYEQYF. As DNA, the CDR3 is TGCGCCAGCAGCCACATGTGGACTAGCGGATCCTACGAGCAGTACTTC.

As regards this clonotype: The junction departs from germline at one end; a sequencing error may be responsible. This rearrangement joins TRBV29-1 to TRBJ2-2, with TRBD2 as a possible D gene (5 bases). The CDR3 has 12 residues. CDR1 is SQVTM, CDR2 ANQGSEA, per germline. The CDR3 loop is CSVVAGTGELFF. CDR3 sequence (DNA): TGCAGCGTTGTCGCTGGCACCGGGGAACTGTTTTTT.

A note on this clonotype: It may be a read error: a sequence one base away is much more abundant. The rearrangement uses TRBV5-1 and TRBJ1-2; D uncertain. This CDR3 comprises 14 residues. The germline gives CDR1 SGHRS, CDR2 YFSETQ. V was shortened by 4 bases and J by 7 bases, with 17 bases between the two germline ends. CDR3 loop: CASSMELAESGYTF. The CDR3 DNA sequence: TGCGCCAGCAGCATGGAATTGGCAGAGTCTGGCTACACCTTC.

Concerning this clonotype: The junction does not match germline at one end; this may be a read error. This chain uses TRBV5-1 with TRBJ2-7, with a tentative D call TRBD1 (6 bases). Germline assignment: CDR1 SGHRS and CDR2 YFSETQ. The CDR3 is 13 residues long. The CDR3 here is CAISPDSSYEQYF. Here the CDR3 DNA reads TGCGCCATCAGCCCGGACAGTTCCTACGAGCAGTACTTC.

A few counts support this clonotype. This may be a read error, as it is one base from a much larger clone. The rearrangement joins TRBV20-1 to TRBJ2-1, with D perhaps matching TRBD2 (5 bases). The CDR3 loop spans 16 amino acids. Germline V CDR1 and CDR2: DFQATT, SNEGSKA (reference sequence). The CDR3 DNA follows: TGCAGTGTTAGAAAACATAGCGCCGACTCCTACAATGAGCAGTTCTTC. It codes for CSVRKHSADSYNEQFF.